This note documents a single TCR beta chain sequence. Its antigen is unidentified. In germline, CDR1 is DFQATT, CDR2 SNEGSKA (reference sequence). This CDR3 contains 11 residues. These data belong to a study of shared clonotypes between healthy human individuals. Study-wide results and limits: The diversity represented, both genetic and in exposure history, was limited by few donors.

Profiling relied on immunoSEQ multiplex PCR, and the TCRdb table lists in-frame clones only, not all of them. Among more than 500,000 clones, more than 95% were seen once, and the ten largest hold about 0.06%. Every one of the donors was a Caucasian adult that lived in Nashville, Tennessee. Splitting of CD4+ cells produced CD45RA+ naive and CD45RA-negative memory subsets. This clonotype originated in a woman aged 25 to 39 in good health. The sample was naive CD4+ T cells sorted from blood. Noted subset: CD45RA+ positively selected. The chain joins TRBV20-1 to TRBJ2-5; no clear D. The better agreement between TRBJ2-7 and the DNA end casts doubt on the J call. Written as DNA, the CDR3 is TGCAGTGCTAGAGGAGTCTACGAGCAGTACTTC. It translates to CSARGVYEQYF.